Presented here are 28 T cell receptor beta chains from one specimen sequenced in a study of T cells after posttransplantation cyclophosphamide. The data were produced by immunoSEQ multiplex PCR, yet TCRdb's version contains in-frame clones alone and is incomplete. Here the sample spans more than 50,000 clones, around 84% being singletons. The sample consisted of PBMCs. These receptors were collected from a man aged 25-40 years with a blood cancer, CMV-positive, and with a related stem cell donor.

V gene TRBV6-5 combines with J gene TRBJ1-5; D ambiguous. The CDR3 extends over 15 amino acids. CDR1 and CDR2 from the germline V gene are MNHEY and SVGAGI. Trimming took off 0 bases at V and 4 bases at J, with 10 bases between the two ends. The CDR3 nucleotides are TGTGCCAGCAGTTACTCGGCAGGACTTAATCAGCCCCAGCATTTT. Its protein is CASSYSAGLNQPQHF.

The CDR3 loop reads CASSSGRAPDTQYF. CDR3 bases: TGTGCCAGCAGCTCCGGGAGGGCCCCGGATACGCAGTATTTT. This chain connects TRBV7-3 to TRBJ2-3; 8 nucleotides match TRBD2. Germline V lookup: CDR1 SGHTA, CDR2 FQGTGA. V was pared by 4 bases and J by 6 bases, with 6 bases of the junction left unmatched. The CDR3 totals 14 residues. Full variable domain (remainder filled in from reference TRBV7-3 and TRBJ2-3): GAGVSQTPSNKVTEKGKYVELRCDPISGHTALYWYRQSLGQGPEFLIYFQGTGAADDSGLPNDRFFAVRPEGSVSTLKIQRTERGDSAVYLCASSSGRAPDTQYFGPGTRLTVL.

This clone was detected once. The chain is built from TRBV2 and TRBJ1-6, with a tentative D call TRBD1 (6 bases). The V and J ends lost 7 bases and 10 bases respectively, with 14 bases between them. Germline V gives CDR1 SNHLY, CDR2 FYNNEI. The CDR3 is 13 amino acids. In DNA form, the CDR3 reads TGTGCCAGCACCCCGGACAGCAAATCACCCCTCCACTTT. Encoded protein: CASTPDSKSPLHF.

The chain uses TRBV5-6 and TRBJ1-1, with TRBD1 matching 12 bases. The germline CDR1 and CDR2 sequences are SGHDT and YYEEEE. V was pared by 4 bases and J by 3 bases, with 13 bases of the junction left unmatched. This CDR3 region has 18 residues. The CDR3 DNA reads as TGTGCCAGCAGCACACCACGGGACAGGGGGCTTGGGGACACTGAAGCTTTCTTT. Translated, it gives CASSTPRDRGLGDTEAFF.

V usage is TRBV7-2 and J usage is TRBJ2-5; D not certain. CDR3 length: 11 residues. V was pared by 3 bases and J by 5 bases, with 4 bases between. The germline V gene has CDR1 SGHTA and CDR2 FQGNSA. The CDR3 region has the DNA TGTGCCAGCAGCTTTATGGAGACCCAGTACTTC. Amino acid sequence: CASSFMETQYF.

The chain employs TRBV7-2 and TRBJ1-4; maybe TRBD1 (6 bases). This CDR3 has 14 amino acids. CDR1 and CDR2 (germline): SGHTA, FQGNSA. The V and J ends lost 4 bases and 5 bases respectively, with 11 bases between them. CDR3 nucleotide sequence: TGTGCCAGCAGCTCCGGGGACACAAATGAAAAACTGTTTTTT. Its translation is CASSSGDTNEKLFF.

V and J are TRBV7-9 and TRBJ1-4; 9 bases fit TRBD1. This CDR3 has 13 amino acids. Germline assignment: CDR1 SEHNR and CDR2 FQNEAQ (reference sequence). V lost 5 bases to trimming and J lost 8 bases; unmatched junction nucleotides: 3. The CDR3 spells CASSLGQGEKLFF. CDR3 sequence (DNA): TGTGCCAGCAGCCTGGGACAGGGCGAAAAACTGTTTTTT.

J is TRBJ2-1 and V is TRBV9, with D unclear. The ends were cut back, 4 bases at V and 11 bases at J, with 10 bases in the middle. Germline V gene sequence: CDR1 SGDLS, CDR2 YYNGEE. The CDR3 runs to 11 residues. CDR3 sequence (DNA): TGTGCCAGCAGCATTGAGGATCAGCAGTTCTTC. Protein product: CASSIEDQQFF.

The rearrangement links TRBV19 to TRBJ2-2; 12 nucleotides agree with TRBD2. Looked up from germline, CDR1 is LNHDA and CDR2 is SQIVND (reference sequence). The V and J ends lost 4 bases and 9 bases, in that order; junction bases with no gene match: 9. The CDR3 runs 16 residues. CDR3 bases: TGTGCCAGTAGTAGGAGACTAGCGGGAGAAGGCAGGGAGCTGTTTTTT. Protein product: CASSRRLAGEGRELFF.

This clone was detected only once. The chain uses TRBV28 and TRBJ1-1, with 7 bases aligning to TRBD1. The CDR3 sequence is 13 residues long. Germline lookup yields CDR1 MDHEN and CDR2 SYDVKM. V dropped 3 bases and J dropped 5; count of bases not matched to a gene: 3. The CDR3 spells CASSFGDRTEAFF. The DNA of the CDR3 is TGTGCCAGCAGTTTCGGGGACAGAACTGAAGCTTTCTTT.

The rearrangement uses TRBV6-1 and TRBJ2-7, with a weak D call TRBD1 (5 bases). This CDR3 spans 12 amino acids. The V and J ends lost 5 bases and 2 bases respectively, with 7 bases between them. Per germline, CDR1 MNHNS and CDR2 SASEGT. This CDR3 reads CASSWTTYEQYF. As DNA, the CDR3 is TGTGCCAGCAGTTGGACAACCTACGAGCAGTACTTC.

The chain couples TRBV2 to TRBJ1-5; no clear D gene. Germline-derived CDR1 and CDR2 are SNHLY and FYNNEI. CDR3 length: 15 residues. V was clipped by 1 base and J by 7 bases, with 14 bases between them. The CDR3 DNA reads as TGTGCCAGCAGTGAAGTCTTGACTAGATCACAGCCCCAGCATTTT. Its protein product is CASSEVLTRSQPQHF.

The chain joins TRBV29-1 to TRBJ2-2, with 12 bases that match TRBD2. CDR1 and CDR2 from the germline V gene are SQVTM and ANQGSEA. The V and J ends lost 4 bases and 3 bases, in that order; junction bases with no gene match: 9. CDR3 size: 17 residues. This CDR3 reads CSVGGLAGLSHTGELFF. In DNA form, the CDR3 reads TGCAGCGTTGGTGGACTAGCGGGACTAAGCCACACCGGGGAGCTGTTTTTT.

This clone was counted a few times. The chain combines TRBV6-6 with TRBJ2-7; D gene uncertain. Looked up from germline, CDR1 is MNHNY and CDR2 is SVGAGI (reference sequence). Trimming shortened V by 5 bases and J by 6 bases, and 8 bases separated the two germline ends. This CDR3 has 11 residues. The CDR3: CASSTVAEQYF. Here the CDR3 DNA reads TGTGCCAGCAGTACTGTAGCCGAGCAGTACTTC.

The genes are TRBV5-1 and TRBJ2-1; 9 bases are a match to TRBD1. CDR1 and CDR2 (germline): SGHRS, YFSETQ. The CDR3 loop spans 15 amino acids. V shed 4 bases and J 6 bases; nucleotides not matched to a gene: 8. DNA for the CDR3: TGCGCCAGCAGCCACGGATGGACAGGGGCCAATGAGCAGTTCTTC. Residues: CASSHGWTGANEQFF.

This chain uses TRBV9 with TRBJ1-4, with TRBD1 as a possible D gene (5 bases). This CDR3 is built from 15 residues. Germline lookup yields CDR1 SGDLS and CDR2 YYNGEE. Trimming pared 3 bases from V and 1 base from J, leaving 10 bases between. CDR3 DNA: TGTGCCAGCAGCGCGGGCGGGGGAACTAATGAAAAACTGTTTTTT. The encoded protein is CASSAGGGTNEKLFF.

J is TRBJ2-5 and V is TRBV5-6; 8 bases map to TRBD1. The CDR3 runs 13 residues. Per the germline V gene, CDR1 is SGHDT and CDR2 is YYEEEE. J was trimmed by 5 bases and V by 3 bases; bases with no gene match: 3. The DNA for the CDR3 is TGTGCCAGCAGCTGGACAGGGCGTGAGACCCAGTACTTC. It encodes CASSWTGRETQYF.

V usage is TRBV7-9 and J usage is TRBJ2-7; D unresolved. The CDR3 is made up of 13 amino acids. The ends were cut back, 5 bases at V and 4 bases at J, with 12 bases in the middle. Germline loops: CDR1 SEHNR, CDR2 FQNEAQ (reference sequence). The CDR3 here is CASSRGLSYEQYF. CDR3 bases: TGTGCCAGCAGCCGAGGCTTATCTTACGAGCAGTACTTC.

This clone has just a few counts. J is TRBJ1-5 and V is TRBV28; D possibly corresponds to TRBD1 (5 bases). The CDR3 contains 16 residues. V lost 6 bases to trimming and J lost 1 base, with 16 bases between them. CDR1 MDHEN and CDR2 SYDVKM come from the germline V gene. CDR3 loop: CASRRGQAPSNQPQHF. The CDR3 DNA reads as TGTGCCAGCAGAAGGGGTCAGGCTCCAAGCAATCAGCCCCAGCATTTT.

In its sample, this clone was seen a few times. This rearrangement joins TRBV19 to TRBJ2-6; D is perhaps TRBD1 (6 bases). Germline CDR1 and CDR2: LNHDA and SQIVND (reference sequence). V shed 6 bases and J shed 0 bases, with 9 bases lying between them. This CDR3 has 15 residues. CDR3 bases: TGTGCCAGTAGCAACAGGGTCTCTGGGGCCAACGTCCTGACTTTC. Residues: CASSNRVSGANVLTF.

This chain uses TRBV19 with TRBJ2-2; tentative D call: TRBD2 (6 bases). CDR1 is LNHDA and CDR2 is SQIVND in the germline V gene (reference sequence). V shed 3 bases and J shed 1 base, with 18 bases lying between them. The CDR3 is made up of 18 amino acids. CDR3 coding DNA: TGTGCCAGTAGTATCAGGCGGGATAGGACACTGAACACCGGGGAGCTGTTTTTT. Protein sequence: CASSIRRDRTLNTGELFF.

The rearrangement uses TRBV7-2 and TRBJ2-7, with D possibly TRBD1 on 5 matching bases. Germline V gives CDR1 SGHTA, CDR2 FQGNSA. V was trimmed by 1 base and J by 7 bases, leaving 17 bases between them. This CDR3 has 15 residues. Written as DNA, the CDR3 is TGTGCCAGCAGCTTAGAGTGGGGCGGAGCTGGGGAGCAGTACTTC. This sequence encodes CASSLEWGGAGEQYF.

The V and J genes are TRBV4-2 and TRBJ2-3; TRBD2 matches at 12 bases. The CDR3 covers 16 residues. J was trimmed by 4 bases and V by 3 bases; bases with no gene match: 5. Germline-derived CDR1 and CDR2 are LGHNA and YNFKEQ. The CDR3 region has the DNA TGTGCCAGCAGCCAGTTGACTAGCGGGAGCTCAGATACGCAGTATTTT. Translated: CASSQLTSGSSDTQYF.

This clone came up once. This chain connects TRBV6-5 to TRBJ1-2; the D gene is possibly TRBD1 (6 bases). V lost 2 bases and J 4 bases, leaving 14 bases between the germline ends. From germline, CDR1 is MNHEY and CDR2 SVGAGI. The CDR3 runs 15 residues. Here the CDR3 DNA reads TGTGCCAGCAGTTACGACCGGACAGTACCCTATGGCTACACCTTC. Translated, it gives CASSYDRTVPYGYTF.

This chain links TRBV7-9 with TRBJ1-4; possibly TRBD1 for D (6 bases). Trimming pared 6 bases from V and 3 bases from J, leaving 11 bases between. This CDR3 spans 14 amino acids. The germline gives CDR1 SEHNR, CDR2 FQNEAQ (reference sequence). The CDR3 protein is CASRLDRSNEKLFF. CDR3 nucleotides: TGTGCCAGCAGACTCGACAGGTCTAATGAAAAACTGTTTTTT. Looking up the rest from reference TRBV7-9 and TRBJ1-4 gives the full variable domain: DTGVSQNPRHKITKRGQNVTFRCDPISEHNRLYWYRQTLGQGPEFLTYFQNEAQLEKSRLLSDRFSAERPKGSFSTLEIQRTEQGDSAMYLCASRLDRSNEKLFFGSGTQLSVL.

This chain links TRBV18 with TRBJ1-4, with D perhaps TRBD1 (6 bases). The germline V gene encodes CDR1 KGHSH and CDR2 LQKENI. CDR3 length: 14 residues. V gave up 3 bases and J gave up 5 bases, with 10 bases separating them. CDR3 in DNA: TGTGCCAGCTCACCGACAGGAAGAAATGAAAAACTGTTTTTT. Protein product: CASSPTGRNEKLFF.

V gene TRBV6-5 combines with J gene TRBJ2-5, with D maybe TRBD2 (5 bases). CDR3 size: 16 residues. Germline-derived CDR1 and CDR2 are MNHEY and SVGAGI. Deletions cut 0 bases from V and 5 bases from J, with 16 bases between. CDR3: CASSYSSADLGETQYF. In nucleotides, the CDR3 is TGTGCCAGCAGTTACTCTTCGGCGGACTTGGGGGAGACCCAGTACTTC.

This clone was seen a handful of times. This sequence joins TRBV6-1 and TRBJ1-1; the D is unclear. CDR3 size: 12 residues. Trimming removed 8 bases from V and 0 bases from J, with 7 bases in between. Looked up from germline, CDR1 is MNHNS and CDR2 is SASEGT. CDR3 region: CASYKLNTEAFF. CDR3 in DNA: TGTGCCAGCTATAAATTGAACACTGAAGCTTTCTTT.